These T cell receptor beta chains were read from a single sample in a study of T cells after yellow fever vaccination. TCRdb analysed the 5' RACE reads with MiXCR anew, one entry per CDR3 protein. The profile shows more than 350,000 distinct CDR3 sequences, 9.5% to 13% of them singletons. Source: PBMCs, taken on the day of the first yellow fever vaccination. The receptors were sampled from a young man who received the YFV17D yellow fever vaccine. Each CDR3 is given without its conserved first and last residue.

>TRBV29-1
SVERGGSGF
>TRBV29-1
SATGAGEKLF
>TRBV9
ASSVAGLAGQGDEQY
>TRBV28
ASSYRFTDTQY
>TRBV18
ASSSQTQQSTSTDTQY
>TRBV7-9
ASSSDRVYGYT
>TRBV4-1
ASSRRVFTENTDTQY
>TRBV7-9
ASSLVGLPNPDSPLH
>TRBV5-4
ASSLAGHTIEAF
>TRBV27
ASSFVAGLNSPLH
>TRBV5-1
ASSNVPLYGYT
>TRBV6-1
ASRHEGHYEQY
>TRBV20-1
SARDPRTGENNSPLH
>TRBV4-3
ASSPGLVDQPQH
>TRBV10-3
AISEWGLAGGPDPSTGELF
>TRBV7-9
ASSPGSPEAF
>TRBV29-1
SVEGRPNTGELF
>TRBV4-2
ASSQEAGGTEAF
>TRBV11-2
ASSLVPSGGPTNTGELF
>TRBV28
ASSGHLRGFGNTIY
>TRBV4-1
ASSLRSLASTDTQY
>TRBV27
ASRRTVLSLSYYEQY
>TRBV11-2
ASRSPGQGPNTGELF
>TRBV7-2
ASSSQTGTDTQY
>TRBV19
ASSIDREAPSYEQY
>TRBV2
ASSDDPGDTQY
>TRBV7-2
ASSLGQGGLGELF